This T cell receptor (beta chain) stems from a study of cytomegalovirus exposure and HLA in healthy donors. The study ran its PCR with 60 Vbeta and 13 Jbeta primers. The repertoire was sequenced with immunoSEQ multiplex PCR; TCRdb's copy has only in-frame clones and lacks some. The sample lists tens of thousands of clones, about 72% occurring once. Germline-derived CDR1 and CDR2 are MDHEN and SYDVKM. CDR3 length equals 20 residues. Germline trimming cut 7 bases from V and 1 base from J; bases unmatched to any gene: 19. This clone has a handful of counts. The sequenced sample consisted of PBMCs. The chain has TRBV28 and TRBJ2-3; 11 nucleotides align to TRBD2. The source is a man aged 45-65 years in good health and CMV-seropositive. CDR3 sequence: CASTVGGWLAGGLGTDTQYF. Written as DNA, the CDR3 is TGTGCCAGCACCGTAGGGGGCTGGCTAGCGGGAGGTCTCGGCACAGATACGCAGTATTTT.